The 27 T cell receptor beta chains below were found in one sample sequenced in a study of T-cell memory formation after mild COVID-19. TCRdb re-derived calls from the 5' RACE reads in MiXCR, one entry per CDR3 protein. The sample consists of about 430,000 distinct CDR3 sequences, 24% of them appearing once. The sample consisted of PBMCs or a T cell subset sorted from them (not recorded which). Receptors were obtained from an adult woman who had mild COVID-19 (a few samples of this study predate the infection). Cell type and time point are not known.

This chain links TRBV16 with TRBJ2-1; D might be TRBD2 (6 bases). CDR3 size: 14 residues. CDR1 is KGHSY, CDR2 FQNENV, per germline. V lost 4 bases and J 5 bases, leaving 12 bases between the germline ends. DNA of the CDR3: TGTGCCAGCAGCCGGGAGGCAGCGAACAATGAGCAGTTCTTC. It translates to CASSREAANNEQFF.

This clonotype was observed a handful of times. DNA of the CDR3: TGTGCCAGCAGCCAAGTACGGGGTTCTGGAAACACCATATATTTT. It yields the protein CASSQVRGSGNTIYF. The chain has TRBV14 and TRBJ1-3; D unresolved. Germline CDR1 is SGHDN and CDR2 is FVKESK. The CDR3 extends over 15 amino acids. V was clipped by 1 base and J by 1 base, with 8 bases between them.

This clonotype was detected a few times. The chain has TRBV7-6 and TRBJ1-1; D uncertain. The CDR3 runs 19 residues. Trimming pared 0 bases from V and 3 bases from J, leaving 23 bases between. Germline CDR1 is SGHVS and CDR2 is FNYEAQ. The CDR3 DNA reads TGTGCCAGCAGCTTAGCCCTAGTTCCGGACGGCCGGGGAGACACTGAAGCTTTCTTT. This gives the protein CASSLALVPDGRGDTEAFF.

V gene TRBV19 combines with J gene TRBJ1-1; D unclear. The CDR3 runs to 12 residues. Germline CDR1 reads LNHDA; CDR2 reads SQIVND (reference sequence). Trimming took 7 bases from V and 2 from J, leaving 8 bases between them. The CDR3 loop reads CASKMGNTEAFF. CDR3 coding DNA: TGTGCCAGTAAAATGGGCAACACTGAAGCTTTCTTT.

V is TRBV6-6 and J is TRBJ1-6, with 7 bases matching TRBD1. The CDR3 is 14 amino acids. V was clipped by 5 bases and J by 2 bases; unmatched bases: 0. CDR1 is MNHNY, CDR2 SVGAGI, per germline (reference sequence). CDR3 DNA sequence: TGTGCCAGCAGTACAGGGGCCTATAATTCACCCCTCCACTTT. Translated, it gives CASSTGAYNSPLHF.

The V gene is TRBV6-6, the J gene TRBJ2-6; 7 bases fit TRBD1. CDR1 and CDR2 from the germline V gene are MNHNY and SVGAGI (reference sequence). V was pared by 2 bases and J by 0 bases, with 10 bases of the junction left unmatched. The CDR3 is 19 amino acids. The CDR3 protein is CASSYRTGAVASGANVLTF. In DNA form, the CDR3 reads TGTGCCAGCAGTTACCGGACAGGTGCGGTCGCCTCTGGGGCCAACGTCCTGACTTTC.

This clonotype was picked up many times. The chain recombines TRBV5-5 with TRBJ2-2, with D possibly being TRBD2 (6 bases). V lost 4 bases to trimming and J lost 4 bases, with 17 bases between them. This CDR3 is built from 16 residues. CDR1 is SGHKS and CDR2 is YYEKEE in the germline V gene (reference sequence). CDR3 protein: CASSPLGGDGTGELFF. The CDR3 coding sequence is TGTGCCAGCAGCCCCCTAGGAGGGGACGGCACCGGGGAGCTGTTTTTT.

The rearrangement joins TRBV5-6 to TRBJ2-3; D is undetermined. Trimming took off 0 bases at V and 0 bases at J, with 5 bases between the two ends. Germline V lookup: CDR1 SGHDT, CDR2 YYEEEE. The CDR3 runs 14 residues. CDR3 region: CASSLVTSTDTQYF. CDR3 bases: TGTGCCAGCAGCTTGGTTACAAGCACAGATACGCAGTATTTT.

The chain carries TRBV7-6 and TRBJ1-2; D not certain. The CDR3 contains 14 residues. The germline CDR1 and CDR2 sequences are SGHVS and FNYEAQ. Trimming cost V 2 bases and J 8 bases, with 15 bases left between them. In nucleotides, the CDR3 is TGTGCCAGCAGCTTAAATCATTTGCTGGAGGGCTACACCTTC. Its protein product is CASSLNHLLEGYTF.

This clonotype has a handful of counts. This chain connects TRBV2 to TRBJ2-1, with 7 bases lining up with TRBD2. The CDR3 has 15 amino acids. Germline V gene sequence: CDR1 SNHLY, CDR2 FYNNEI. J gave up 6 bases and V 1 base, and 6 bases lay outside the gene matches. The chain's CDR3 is CASSEVAGASNEQFF. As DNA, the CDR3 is TGTGCCAGCAGTGAAGTGGCGGGAGCCTCCAATGAGCAGTTCTTC.

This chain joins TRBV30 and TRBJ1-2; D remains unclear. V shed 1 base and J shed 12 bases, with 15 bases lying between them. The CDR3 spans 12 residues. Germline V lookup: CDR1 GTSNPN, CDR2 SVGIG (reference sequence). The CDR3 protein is CAWSESALRHTF. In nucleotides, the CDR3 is TGTGCCTGGAGTGAGTCGGCTTTACGGCACACCTTC.

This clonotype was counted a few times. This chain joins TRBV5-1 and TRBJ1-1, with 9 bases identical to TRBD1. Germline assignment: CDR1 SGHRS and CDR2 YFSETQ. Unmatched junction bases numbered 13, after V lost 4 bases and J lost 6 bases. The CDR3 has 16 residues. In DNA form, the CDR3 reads TGCGCCAGCAGCCTAGCTACAACAGGGGGCACAGCTGAAGCTTTCTTT. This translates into CASSLATTGGTAEAFF.

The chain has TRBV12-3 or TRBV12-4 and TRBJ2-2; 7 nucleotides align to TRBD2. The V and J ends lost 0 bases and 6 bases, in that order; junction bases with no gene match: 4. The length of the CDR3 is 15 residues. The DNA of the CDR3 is TGTGCCAGCAGTTTAGCCGGGACTATATCCGGGGAGCTGTTTTTT. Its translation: CASSLAGTISGELFF.

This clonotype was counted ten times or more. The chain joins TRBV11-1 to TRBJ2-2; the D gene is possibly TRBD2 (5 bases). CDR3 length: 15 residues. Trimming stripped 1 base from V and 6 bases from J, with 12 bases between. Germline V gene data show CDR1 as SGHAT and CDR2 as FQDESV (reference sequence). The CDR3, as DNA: TGTGCCAGCAGCTTAGGGGCTCTAGCCTCCGGGGAGCTGTTTTTT. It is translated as CASSLGALASGELFF.

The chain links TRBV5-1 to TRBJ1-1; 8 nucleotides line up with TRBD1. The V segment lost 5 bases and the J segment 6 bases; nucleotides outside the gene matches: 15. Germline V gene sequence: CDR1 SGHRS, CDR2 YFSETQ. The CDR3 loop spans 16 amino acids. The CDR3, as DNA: TGCGCCAGCAGTTCCCTCCCTCAGGGGGCTGGAGCTGAAGCTTTCTTT. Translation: CASSSLPQGAGAEAFF.

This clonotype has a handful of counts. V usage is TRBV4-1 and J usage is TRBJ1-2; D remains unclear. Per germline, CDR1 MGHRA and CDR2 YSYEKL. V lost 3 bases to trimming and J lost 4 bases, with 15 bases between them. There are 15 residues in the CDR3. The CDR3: CASSQLPGPTYGYTF. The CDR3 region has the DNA TGCGCCAGCAGCCAGCTACCGGGCCCGACCTATGGCTACACCTTC.

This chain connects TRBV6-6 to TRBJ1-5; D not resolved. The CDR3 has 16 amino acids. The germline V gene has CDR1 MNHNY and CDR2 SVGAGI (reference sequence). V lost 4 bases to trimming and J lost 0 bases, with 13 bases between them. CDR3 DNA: TGTGCCAGCAGTTCAGCCGCGGATTATAGCAATCAGCCCCAGCATTTT. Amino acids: CASSSAADYSNQPQHF.

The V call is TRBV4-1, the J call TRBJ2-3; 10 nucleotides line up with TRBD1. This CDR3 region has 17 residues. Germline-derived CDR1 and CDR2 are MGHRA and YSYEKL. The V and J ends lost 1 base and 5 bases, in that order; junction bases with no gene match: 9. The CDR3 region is CASSQGFGTGVLDTQYF. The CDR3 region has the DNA TGCGCCAGCAGCCAAGGCTTCGGGACAGGGGTATTAGATACGCAGTATTTT.

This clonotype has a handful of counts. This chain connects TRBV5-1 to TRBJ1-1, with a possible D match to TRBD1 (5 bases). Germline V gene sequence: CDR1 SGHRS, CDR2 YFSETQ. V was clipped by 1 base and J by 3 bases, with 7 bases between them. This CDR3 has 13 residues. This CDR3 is CASSLMGDTEAFF. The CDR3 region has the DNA TGCGCCAGCAGCTTGATGGGGGACACTGAAGCTTTCTTT. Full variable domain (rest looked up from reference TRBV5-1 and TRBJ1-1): KAGVTQTPRYLIKTRGQQVTLSCSPISGHRSVSWYQQTPGQGLQFLFEYFSETQRNKGNFPGRFSGRQFSNSRSEMNVSTLELGDSALYLCASSLMGDTEAFFGQGTRLTVV.

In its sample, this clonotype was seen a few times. This chain's CDR3 is CASSLSGAGTSGYTF. In DNA, the CDR3 is TGTGCCAGCAGCTTATCGGGGGCCGGTACGAGTGGCTACACCTTC. This chain joins TRBV7-9 and TRBJ1-2; D possibly corresponds to TRBD1 (6 bases). V lost 2 bases, J lost 7 bases, and 17 bases lay in between. Germline V lookup: CDR1 SEHNR, CDR2 FQNEAQ (reference sequence). The CDR3 is 15 residues long.

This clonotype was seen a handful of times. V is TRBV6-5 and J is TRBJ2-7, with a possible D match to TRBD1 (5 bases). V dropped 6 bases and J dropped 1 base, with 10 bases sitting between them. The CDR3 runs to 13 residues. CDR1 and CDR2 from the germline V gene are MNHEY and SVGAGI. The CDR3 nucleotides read TGTGCCAGCAGCTATCGGACATCCTACGAGCAGTACTTC. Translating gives CASSYRTSYEQYF.

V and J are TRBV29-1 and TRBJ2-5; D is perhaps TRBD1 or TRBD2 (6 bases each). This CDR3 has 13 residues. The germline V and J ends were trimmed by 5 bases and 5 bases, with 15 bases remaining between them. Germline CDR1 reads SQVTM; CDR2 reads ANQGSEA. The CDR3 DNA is TGCAGCGTTAGGAGGGGGTTTACGGAGACCCAGTACTTC. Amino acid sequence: CSVRRGFTETQYF.

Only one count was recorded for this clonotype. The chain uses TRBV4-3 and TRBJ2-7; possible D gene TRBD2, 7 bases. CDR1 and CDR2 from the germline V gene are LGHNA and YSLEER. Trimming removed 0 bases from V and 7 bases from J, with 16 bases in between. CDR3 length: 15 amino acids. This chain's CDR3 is CASSQDWGGGEEQYF. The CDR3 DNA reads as TGCGCCAGCAGCCAAGATTGGGGAGGGGGTGAGGAGCAGTACTTC.

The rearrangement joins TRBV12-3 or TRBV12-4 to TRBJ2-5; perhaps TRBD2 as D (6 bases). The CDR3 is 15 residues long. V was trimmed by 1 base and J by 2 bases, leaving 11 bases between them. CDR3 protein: CASSLGLATQETQYF. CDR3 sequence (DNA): TGTGCCAGCAGTTTAGGTCTAGCGACACAAGAGACCCAGTACTTC.

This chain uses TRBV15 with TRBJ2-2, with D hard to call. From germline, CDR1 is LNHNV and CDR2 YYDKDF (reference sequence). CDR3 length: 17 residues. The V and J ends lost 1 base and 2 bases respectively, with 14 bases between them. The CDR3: CATSRARLLQNTGELFF. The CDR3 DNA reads TGTGCCACCAGCAGAGCTCGTCTGCTCCAAAACACCGGGGAGCTGTTTTTT. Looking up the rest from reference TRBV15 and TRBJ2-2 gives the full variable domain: DAMVIQNPRYQVTQFGKPVTLSCSQTLNHNVMYWYQQKSSQAPKLLFHYYDKDFNNEADTPDNFQSRRPNTSFCFLDIRSPGLGDTAMYLCATSRARLLQNTGELFFGEGSRLTVL.

CDR3 sequence reads: CASTPRERGLDTQYF. In nucleotides, the CDR3 is TGTGCCAGCACCCCGAGGGAGCGGGGGCTAGATACGCAGTATTTT. This chain links TRBV12-3 or TRBV12-4 with TRBJ2-3; 8 bases align to TRBD2. J gave up 5 bases and V 7 bases, and 11 bases lay outside the gene matches. The CDR3 runs 15 residues.

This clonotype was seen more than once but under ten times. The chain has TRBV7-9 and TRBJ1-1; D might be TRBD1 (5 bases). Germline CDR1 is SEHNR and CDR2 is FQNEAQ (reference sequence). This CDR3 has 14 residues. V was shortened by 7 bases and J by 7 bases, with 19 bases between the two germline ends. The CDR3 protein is CASTVWGDASEAFF. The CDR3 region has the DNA TGTGCCAGCACCGTCTGGGGGGACGCAAGTGAAGCTTTCTTT.